These 14 T cell receptor beta chains originate from one sample sequenced in a study of T cells in Graves' hyperthyroidism and ophthalmopathy. Regions amplified from RNA transcripts were the TCR beta CDR3 regions. RT-PCR in the first round (using the HTBI primer set) targeted the TCR CDR3. TCRdb fed the multiplex PCR reads into MiXCR, producing one record per CDR3 protein. The table lists 450,000 to 550,000 distinct CDR3 sequences, around a quarter of them singletons. Sequenced sample: blood. All receptors derive from a woman aged 30 to 39 with Graves' ophthalmopathy.

This clonotype was seen many times. V and J are TRBV19 and TRBJ2-1, with a tentative D call TRBD1 (5 bases). The germline V and J ends were trimmed by 3 bases and 6 bases, with 12 bases remaining between them. The CDR3 loop spans 14 amino acids. Germline CDR1 is LNHDA and CDR2 is SQIVND (reference sequence). CDR3 sequence (DNA): TGTGCCAGTAGTATGGATGGGGCAGGCAATGAGCAGTTCTTC. Protein: CASSMDGAGNEQFF.

This clonotype showed up many times. The chain couples TRBV6-1 to TRBJ1-1; 7 bases fit TRBD1. The CDR3 consists of 15 residues. Germline loops: CDR1 MNHNS, CDR2 SASEGT. Losses at the gene ends were 7 bases for V and 3 bases for J; bases not matched to a gene: 11. CDR3 nucleotide sequence: TGTGCCAGCAACGCCCAAGGGGGCGCGGACACTGAAGCTTTCTTT. This codes for CASNAQGGADTEAFF.

A few counts support this clonotype. The chain has TRBV7-9 and TRBJ1-1, with a weak D call TRBD1 (6 bases). Germline V CDR1 and CDR2: SEHNR, FQNEAQ (reference sequence). The CDR3 has 13 amino acids. Trimming pared 4 bases from V and 5 bases from J, leaving 11 bases between. CDR3: CASSSRQVTEAFF. DNA for the CDR3: TGTGCCAGCAGCTCGAGACAGGTAACTGAAGCTTTCTTT.

This chain links TRBV18 with TRBJ1-5; D remains unclear. With 2 bases removed from V and 5 bases from J, the gap between germline ends came to 7 bases. Germline CDR1 KGHSH, CDR2 LQKENI. The CDR3 is 13 residues long. The CDR3 reads CASSPGFDQPQHF. CDR3 sequence (DNA): TGTGCCAGCTCACCAGGGTTTGATCAGCCCCAGCATTTT.

This rearrangement joins TRBV10-3 to TRBJ1-2; 7 positions agree with TRBD1. The germline CDR1 and CDR2 sequences are ENHRY and SYGVKD. This CDR3 is 15 amino acids long. The junction had 14 bases not matched to a gene; V was cut back by 7 bases and J by 6 bases. CDR3 protein: CAITGQAKVIHGYTF. DNA for the CDR3: TGTGCCATCACCGGACAGGCTAAGGTTATCCATGGCTACACCTTC.

This clonotype was seen repeatedly, ten times or more. This rearrangement joins TRBV27 to TRBJ2-7; 10 bases align to TRBD1. Germline-derived CDR1 and CDR2 are MNHEY and SMNVEV (reference sequence). Trimming removed 6 bases from V and 1 base from J; junction bases left unmatched: 9. This CDR3 is built from 16 residues. The chain's CDR3 is CASSRDRGPLSYEQYF. DNA of the CDR3: TGTGCCAGCAGCAGAGACAGGGGGCCCCTTTCCTACGAGCAGTACTTC.

At least ten counts were recorded for this clonotype. The V and J genes are TRBV2 and TRBJ1-2; D is perhaps TRBD1 (5 bases). Germline lookup yields CDR1 SNHLY and CDR2 FYNNEI. CDR3 length: 15 amino acids. V lost 8 bases and J 4 bases, leaving 20 bases between the germline ends. The CDR3 spells CASDGGLPRGYGYTF. The CDR3 DNA sequence: TGTGCCAGCGATGGCGGTCTGCCGAGGGGCTATGGCTACACCTTC. The variable domain in full, with the rest retrieved from reference TRBV2 and TRBJ1-2, is EPEVTQTPSHQVTQMGQEVILRCVPISNHLYFYWYRQILGQKVEFLVSFYNNEISEKSEIFDDQFSVERPDGSNFTLKIRSTKLEDSAMYFCASDGGLPRGYGYTFGSGTRLTVV.

About this clonotype: Given a much more abundant clone one base away, this may be a read error. V gene TRBV20-1 combines with J gene TRBJ1-4, with unresolved D. There are 12 residues in the CDR3. Germline assignment: CDR1 DFQATT and CDR2 SNEGSKA (reference sequence). The CDR3 sequence: CSARRSNEKLLF. Written as DNA, the CDR3 is TGCAGTGCCCGACGGAGCAATGAAAAACTGTTGTTT.

The chain has TRBV5-1 and TRBJ2-2; D possibly corresponds to TRBD2 (5 bases). Trimming stripped 1 base from V and 3 bases from J, with 10 bases between. The CDR3 is made up of 15 amino acids. Germline values: CDR1 SGHRS, CDR2 YFSETQ. In nucleotides, the CDR3 is TGCGCCAGCAGCTTGTTAGCGCCAGACACCGGGGAGCTGTTTTTT. Residues: CASSLLAPDTGELFF.

The table lists this clonotype with a few counts. This chain connects TRBV7-2 to TRBJ1-1, with D unclear. In germline, CDR1 is SGHTA, CDR2 FQGNSA. This CDR3 is 14 amino acids long. Trimming shortened V by 1 base and J by 5 bases, and 11 bases separated the two germline ends. As DNA, the CDR3 is TGTGCCAGCAGCTTAGGTGCGGGAGTGACTGAAGCTTTCTTT. This translates into CASSLGAGVTEAFF.

J is TRBJ2-2 and V is TRBV28, with D perhaps TRBD1 (5 bases). Deletions cut 5 bases from V and 5 bases from J, with 15 bases between. Germline-derived CDR1 and CDR2 are MDHEN and SYDVKM. This CDR3 is built from 15 residues. For the CDR3, the DNA is TGTGCCAGCAGTACCCCTACAGGACGTACCGGGGAGCTGTTTTTT. Translating gives CASSTPTGRTGELFF.

The sample holds many counts of this clonotype. The CDR3 nucleotides read TGTGCCTGGAGTGCGGGTGGGGCCCCGGAGACCCAGTACTTC. This translates into CAWSAGGAPETQYF. The V gene is TRBV30, the J gene TRBJ2-5, with D perhaps TRBD1 (5 bases). Germline V gene data show CDR1 as GTSNPN and CDR2 as SVGIG (reference sequence). Trimming stripped 1 base from V and 5 bases from J, with 14 bases between. The CDR3 length is 14 residues.

This rearrangement joins TRBV7-9 to TRBJ1-5; TRBD1 is a possible D gene (6 bases). The germline gives CDR1 SEHNR, CDR2 FQNEAQ (reference sequence). Trimming pared 5 bases from V and 5 bases from J, leaving 16 bases between. This CDR3 is 15 amino acids long. CDR3 sequence: CASSPSGGADQPQHF. The DNA for the CDR3 is TGTGCCAGCAGCCCATCCGGGGGCGCGGATCAGCCCCAGCATTTT.

This clonotype was counted between two and nine times. Being one base from a much bigger clone, this may be a read error. The chain recombines TRBV6-5 with TRBJ2-5; D call uncertain. From germline, CDR1 is MNHEY and CDR2 SVGAGI. This CDR3 spans 14 amino acids. The V gene lost 6 bases and the J gene lost 5 bases, with 16 bases spanning the gap. CDR3 nucleotides: TGTGCCAGCAGATATTTGACTCTAGGGGAGACCCAGTACTTC. It codes for CASRYLTLGETQYF.